This T cell receptor (beta chain) was obtained from a study of CD8+CD57+ T cells in acquired aplastic anemia. Both TCR beta VDJ combination and CDR3 sequence profiling were carried out. Genomic DNA was the template for this profiling. TCRdb ran MiXCR on the reads and lists one entry per CDR3 protein. In the table there are under 350,000 distinct CDR3 sequences, roughly 50% of which are singletons. CDR1 is LGHNA and CDR2 is YSLEER in the germline V gene. The CDR3 is made up of 15 amino acids. Trimming took 1 base from V and 3 from J, leaving 13 bases between them. The source of this sequence is a human donor with severe aplastic anemia or a healthy control (not recorded which). Specimen: sorted CD4+, CD8+, or CD8+CD57+ T cells (not recorded which) from PBMCs. The chain combines TRBV4-3 with TRBJ2-7; D gene unclear. The CDR3 here is CASSQVWVSVYEQYF. CDR3 coding DNA: TGCGCCAGCAGCCAAGTGTGGGTCAGCGTCTACGAGCAGTACTTC.